This is a list of T cell receptor beta chains from one sample in a study of blood T cell repertoires in COVID-19. The method was immunoSEQ multiplex PCR; TCRdb's version includes in-frame clones alone and lacks a portion of them. The sample has about 89,000 clones; over 70% are singletons. Sequencing was performed on peripheral blood. These receptors were obtained from a woman older than 75 with acute or convalescent COVID-19. CDR3s include the opening cysteine and the closing phenylalanine or tryptophan. A D gene is named only where the DNA matches it firmly. Expanded clones get a size class; other rows say once, few or many, or leave the size out.

>.|.|TRBJ1-5|TRBV19
CASSTGQSNQPQHF
TGTGCCAGTAGTACAGGACAGAGCAATCAGCCCCAGCATTTT
>.|.|TRBJ2-1|TRBV3-1/TRBV3-2
CASSQFLAEQFF
TGTGCCAGCAGCCAATTTCTGGCCGAGCAGTTCTTC
>.|.|TRBJ2-2|TRBV19
CASSSPTGSDTGELFF
TGTGCCAGTAGTAGTCCAACAGGGTCGGACACCGGGGAGCTGTTTTTT
>.|.|TRBJ1-1|TRBV29-1
CSVLRGRPANTEAFF
TGCAGCGTTCTGCGGGGGAGGCCCGCTAACACTGAAGCTTTCTTT
>.|TRBD2|TRBJ2-3|TRBV7-9
CASSSSGGSDTQYF
TGTGCCAGCAGCTCCAGCGGGGGGTCGGATACGCAGTATTTT
>.|TRBD2|TRBJ2-1|TRBV19
CASSSRSGVSYNEQFF
TGTGCCAGTAGTTCCCGTAGCGGGGTATCCTACAATGAGCAGTTCTTC
>.|.|TRBJ1-6|TRBV6-5
CASRTELNSPLHF
TGTGCCAGCAGGACAGAACTAAATTCACCCCTCCACTTT
>.|.|TRBJ2-7|TRBV5-1
CASSSADSYEQYF
TGCGCCAGCAGCTCTGCGGACTCCTACGAGCAGTACTTC
>.|.|TRBJ1-6|TRBV20-1
CSASHGQHNSPLHF
TGCAGTGCTAGTCATGGACAGCATAATTCACCCCTCCACTTT
>.|TRBD1|TRBJ2-7|TRBV28
CASSSAGTEYEQYF
TGTGCCAGCAGTTCGGCTGGGACAGAATACGAGCAGTACTTC
>.|TRBD1|TRBJ1-2|TRBV4-3
CASSQEHGQASNYGYTF
TGCGCCAGCAGCCAAGAGCACGGACAGGCCTCTAACTATGGCTACACCTTC
>.|.|TRBJ1-1|TRBV19
CASSPEWGRDTEAFF
TGTGCCAGTAGTCCCGAGTGGGGCAGGGACACTGAAGCTTTCTTT
>.|.|TRBJ1-1|TRBV6-5
CASTSLGGGITEAFF
TGTGCCAGCACCTCCTTAGGGGGGGGGATCACTGAAGCTTTCTTT
>few|.|TRBJ2-2|TRBV18
CASSVTGNTGELFF
TGTGCCAGCTCAGTGACGGGGAACACCGGGGAGCTGTTTTTT
>.|TRBD1|TRBJ1-1|TRBV7-9
CASSSGQGAMNTEAFF
TGTGCCAGCAGCTCGGGACAGGGGGCAATGAACACTGAAGCTTTCTTT
>.|.|TRBJ2-6|TRBV4-1
CASSPHLGLGGANVLTF
TGCGCCAGCAGCCCCCACCTCGGGTTAGGTGGGGCCAACGTCCTGACTTTC
>.|.|TRBJ1-3|TRBV6-6
CASSPGHVDTIYF
TGTGCCAGCAGCCCTGGACATGTGGACACCATATATTTT
>.|.|TRBJ1-1|TRBV5-1
CASSLGQTGSTEAFF
TGCGCCAGCAGCTTGGGACAGACTGGCAGCACTGAAGCTTTCTTT
>.|TRBD2|TRBJ2-5|TRBV19
CASSISGGKETQYF
TGTGCCAGTAGTATTAGCGGGGGAAAAGAGACCCAGTACTTC
>.|TRBD2|TRBJ2-3|TRBV5-1
CASSLGGAGGTDTQYF
TGCGCCAGCAGCTTGGGTGGGGCGGGGGGCACAGATACGCAGTATTTT
>few|.|TRBJ2-3|TRBV19
CASSMYTSDSTQYF
TGTGCCAGTAGTATGTATACCTCGGACTCTACGCAGTATTTT
>once|TRBD1|TRBJ1-1|TRBV7-2
CASSSGGQGNTEAFF
TGTGCCAGCAGCTCGGGGGGACAGGGAAACACTGAAGCTTTCTTT
>.|.|TRBJ2-2|TRBV4-2
CASSQVLSTGELFF
TGTGCCAGCAGCCAAGTATTGAGTACCGGGGAGCTGTTTTTT
>once|TRBD1|TRBJ1-2|TRBV5-1
CASSLGGQVAHGYTF
TGCGCCAGCAGCTTGGGGGGACAGGTAGCCCATGGCTACACCTTC
>.|.|TRBJ2-7|TRBV6-6
CASSYLGGGYEQYF
TGTGCCAGCAGTTACTTGGGGGGTGGGTACGAGCAGTACTTC
>.|.|TRBJ2-2|TRBV19
CASRDRTGLTTGELFF
TGTGCCAGTAGAGATCGTACAGGGTTAACCACCGGGGAGCTGTTTTTT
>.|TRBD1|TRBJ1-5|TRBV2
CASSVDGTGGQPQHF
TGTGCCAGCAGTGTCGACGGGACAGGGGGACAGCCCCAGCATTTT
>.|.|TRBJ1-1|TRBV28
CAPLGGTEAFF
TGTGCCCCGTTGGGGGGCACTGAAGCTTTCTTT
>once|TRBD2|TRBJ2-5|TRBV28
CASTSGGAGMGETQYF
TGTGCCAGCACTAGCGGGGGGGCGGGTATGGGAGAGACCCAGTACTTC
>few|TRBD1|TRBJ1-6|TRBV10-3
CAISGKPGQDFSPLHF
TGTGCCATCAGTGGGAAACCGGGACAGGATTTTTCACCCCTCCACTTT
>.|.|TRBJ2-7|TRBV6-5
CATNTRGEQYF
TGTGCCACCAACACACGGGGGGAGCAGTACTTC
>once|TRBD1|TRBJ2-2|TRBV7-7
CASSFSETGSAGELFF
TGTGCCAGCAGCTTTAGTGAGACAGGGAGCGCCGGGGAGCTGTTTTTT
>.|TRBD1|TRBJ2-7|TRBV7-8
CASSDGTGSSYEQYF
TGTGCCAGCAGCGACGGGACAGGGAGCTCCTACGAGCAGTACTTC
>.|.|TRBJ2-3|TRBV11-2
CASSLDGLARDTQYF
TGTGCCAGCAGCTTAGATGGTCTAGCACGGGATACGCAGTATTTT
>once|TRBD1|TRBJ1-5|TRBV6-6
CASSYPPTGFNQPQHF
TGTGCCAGCAGTTACCCCCCGACAGGGTTCAATCAGCCCCAGCATTTT
>.|.|TRBJ1-4|TRBV5-1
CASSLQGPNEKLFF
TGCGCCAGCAGCTTACAGGGCCCTAATGAAAAACTGTTTTTT
>.|.|TRBJ1-5|TRBV6-2/TRBV6-3
CASSYVSGLLEQPQHF
TGTGCCAGCAGTTACGTCTCAGGGTTATTGGAACAGCCCCAGCATTTT
>.|TRBD2|TRBJ2-1|TRBV27
CASRGTNPYNEQFF
TGTGCCAGCAGGGGGACTAACCCTTACAATGAGCAGTTCTTC
>.|.|TRBJ1-1|TRBV27
CASRQQEGMNTEAFF
TGTGCCAGCAGGCAACAGGAGGGCATGAACACTGAAGCTTTCTTT
>.|TRBD1|TRBJ1-2|TRBV7-2
CASSARTGNYGYTF
TGTGCCAGCAGCGCTAGGACAGGGAACTATGGCTACACCTTC
>once|TRBD1|TRBJ1-2|TRBV19
CASSEDRDYGYTF
TGTGCCAGTAGCGAGGACAGGGACTATGGCTACACCTTC
>.|TRBD1|TRBJ1-1|TRBV6-5
CASSYSTGPFTEAFF
TGTGCCAGCAGTTACTCGACAGGGCCTTTTACTGAAGCTTTCTTT
>.|TRBD1|TRBJ1-1|TRBV19
CASRDRGVSTEAFF
TGTGCCAGTAGGGACAGGGGCGTATCCACTGAAGCTTTCTTT
>few|.|TRBJ1-4|TRBV7-9
CASSQAGSNEKLFF
TGTGCCAGCAGCCAGGCGGGTAGTAATGAAAAACTGTTTTTT
>.|.|TRBJ1-2|TRBV20-1
CRGGGMGGYTF
TGCAGAGGGGGGGGAATGGGTGGCTACACCTTC
>.|TRBD2|TRBJ2-7|TRBV19
CASSFSGEEYF
TGTGCCAGTAGTTTTAGCGGGGAGGAGTACTTC
>.|.|TRBJ2-3|TRBV5-1
CASRSVDTQYF
TGCGCCAGCAGGTCGGTGGATACGCAGTATTTT
>.|TRBD1|TRBJ1-2|TRBV2
CASSEARGPGYTF
TGTGCCAGCAGTGAAGCCAGGGGGCCTGGCTACACCTTC
>few|TRBD1|TRBJ2-3|TRBV28
CASSGTGTEIMDTQYF
TGTGCCAGCAGTGGGACCGGGACAGAGATAATGGATACGCAGTATTTT
>.|.|TRBJ1-5|TRBV27
CASSLVWMGADQPQHF
TGTGCCAGCAGTTTAGTCTGGATGGGAGCGGATCAGCCCCAGCATTTT
>.|TRBD2|TRBJ2-5|TRBV5-1
CASSLAGSGGETQYF
TGCGCCAGCAGCTTGGCCGGGAGCGGGGGTGAGACCCAGTACTTC
>.|TRBD1|TRBJ2-3|TRBV6-1
CASSERGLRTDTQYF
TGTGCCAGCAGTGAAAGGGGGCTTCGCACAGATACGCAGTATTTT
>.|.|TRBJ1-1|TRBV7-8
CASSLTTRGDTEAFF
TGTGCCAGCAGCTTAACAACTCGGGGAGACACTGAAGCTTTCTTT
>.|TRBD1|TRBJ1-1|TRBV4-1
CASRQGVNTEAFF
TGCGCCAGCAGACAGGGGGTGAACACTGAAGCTTTCTTT
>.|TRBD1|TRBJ2-2|TRBV28
CASSLRPGTGRSGELFF
TGTGCCAGCAGTTTGCGGCCCGGGACAGGGCGGTCCGGGGAGCTGTTTTTT